These 9 T cell receptor beta chains came from one sample sequenced in a study of T cell repertoires in aging, cancer and after chemotherapy. Amplification of TCR beta used genomic DNA extracted from peripheral blood. TRB rearrangements spanning V, D and J were amplified using mixed TRB-A/B primers. Using its own MiXCR run on the multiplex PCR reads, TCRdb lists one record per CDR3 protein. The sample lists over 700 distinct CDR3 sequences, 30% occurring once. The sequenced material came from blood. The receptors were gathered from a human donor with a solid tumor.

This clonotype has only a few counts. CDR3 residues: CASSLVPSGQETQYF. As DNA, the CDR3 is TGCGCCAGCAGCTTGGTCCCTAGCGGGCAAGAGACCCAGTACTTC. The chain couples TRBV5-1 to TRBJ2-5, with 8 bases matching TRBD2. The CDR3 covers 15 residues. V lost 0 bases to trimming and J lost 2 bases; unmatched junction nucleotides: 3. Germline values: CDR1 SGHRS, CDR2 YFSETQ.

There are a few counts of this clonotype. The chain carries TRBV7-2 and TRBJ2-5; D may be TRBD2 (5 bases). The CDR3 loop spans 14 amino acids. Germline V gene data show CDR1 as SGHTA and CDR2 as FQGNSA. V lost 1 base and J 4 bases, leaving 10 bases between the germline ends. DNA of the CDR3: TGTGCCAGCAGCTTAGAAGGCGGGCGAGAGACCCAGTACTTC. Its translation is CASSLEGGRETQYF.

The chain carries TRBV24-1 and TRBJ2-3; 7 positions match TRBD1. Germline CDR1 reads KGHDR; CDR2 reads SFDVKD. This CDR3 contains 17 residues. V lost 7 bases to trimming and J lost 5 bases; unmatched junction nucleotides: 17. DNA of the CDR3: TGTGCCACCAGCAGGGGCAGGGGGATTATTAATCAAGATACGCAGTATTTT. Its translation: CATSRGRGIINQDTQYF.

In its sample, this clonotype is large (0.1 to 1%). V usage is TRBV12-3 or TRBV12-4 and J usage is TRBJ1-2; no firm D call. V dropped 3 bases and J dropped 5 bases, with 13 bases sitting between them. The CDR3 is 14 residues long. CDR3 residues: CASSLMRTTYGYTF. CDR3 coding DNA: TGTGCCAGCAGTTTGATGAGGACTACTTATGGCTACACCTTC.

As to this clonotype: This clone may be a read error of a much larger clone one base away. The V gene is TRBV30, the J gene TRBJ1-6; 9 bases match TRBD1. The germline V gene has CDR1 GTSNPN and CDR2 SVGIG (reference sequence). There are 15 residues in the CDR3. J was trimmed by 3 bases and V by 8 bases; bases with no gene match: 8. Here the CDR3 reads CATWGQGHYNSPLHF. CDR3 nucleotide sequence: TGTGCCACCTGGGGACAGGGACACTATAATTCACCCCTCCACTTT.

Sample share makes this clonotype hyperexpanded. This chain connects TRBV5-4 to TRBJ2-7; D possibly corresponds to TRBD1 (5 bases). The CDR3 has 14 residues. Germline CDR1 is SGHNT and CDR2 is YYREEE (reference sequence). V was pared by 0 bases and J by 5 bases, with 12 bases between. CDR3: CASSLAGQGDEQYF. The CDR3 nucleotides are TGTGCCAGCAGCTTGGCAGGGCAAGGCGACGAGCAGTACTTC. Variable domain in full (rest from reference TRBV5-4 and TRBJ2-7): ETGVTQSPTHLIKTRGQQVTLRCSSQSGHNTVSWYQQALGQGPQFIFQYYREEENGRGNFPPRFSGLQFPNYSSELNVNALELDDSALYLCASSLAGQGDEQYFGPGTRLTVT.

By its share, this clonotype is hyperexpanded. The gene calls are TRBV29-1 and TRBJ1-2; TRBD1 aligns across 10 bases. V was pared by 4 bases and J by 5 bases, with 1 base of the junction left unmatched. The V gene's germline CDR1 is SQVTM and CDR2 ANQGSEA. The CDR3 runs 12 residues. The CDR3 protein is CSVGGQGYGYTF. Written as DNA, the CDR3 is TGCAGCGTTGGGGGACAGGGGTATGGCTACACCTTC.

This clonotype was counted between two and nine times. The chain joins TRBV7-9 to TRBJ1-4; D might be TRBD1 (6 bases). The CDR3 is 16 amino acids. Between the trimmed V and J ends, which lost 4 bases and 2 bases, there was a span of 14 bases. CDR1 is SEHNR and CDR2 is FQNEAQ in the germline V gene (reference sequence). The CDR3 sequence is CASSYRWDTTNEKLFF. The CDR3 DNA follows: TGTGCCAGCAGCTACCGGTGGGACACCACTAATGAAAAACTGTTTTTT.

This clonotype is classed as large. The chain's CDR3 is CASKIGLESDTQYF. CDR3 coding DNA: TGTGCCAGTAAGATTGGGCTAGAGAGCGATACGCAGTATTTT. J is TRBJ2-3 and V is TRBV19, with no clear D. CDR1 is LNHDA and CDR2 is SQIVND in the germline V gene (reference sequence). The CDR3 is made up of 14 amino acids. With 7 bases removed from V and 6 bases from J, the gap between germline ends came to 17 bases.